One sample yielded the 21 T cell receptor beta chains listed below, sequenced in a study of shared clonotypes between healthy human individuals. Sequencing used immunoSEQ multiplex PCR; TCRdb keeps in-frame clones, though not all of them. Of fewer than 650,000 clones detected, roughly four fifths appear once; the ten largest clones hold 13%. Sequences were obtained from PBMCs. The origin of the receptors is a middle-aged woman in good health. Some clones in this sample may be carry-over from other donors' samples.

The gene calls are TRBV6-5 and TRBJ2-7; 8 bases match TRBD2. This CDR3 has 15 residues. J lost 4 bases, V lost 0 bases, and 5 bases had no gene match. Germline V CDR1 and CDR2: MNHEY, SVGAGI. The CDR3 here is CASSYSQRGRYEQYF. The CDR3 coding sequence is TGTGCCAGCAGTTACTCTCAGCGGGGGAGGTACGAGCAGTACTTC.

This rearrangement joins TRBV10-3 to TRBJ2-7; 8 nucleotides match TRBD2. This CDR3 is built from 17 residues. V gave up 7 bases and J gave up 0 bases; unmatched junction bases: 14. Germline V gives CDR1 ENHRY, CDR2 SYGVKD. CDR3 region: CAITETSSGRNSYEQYF. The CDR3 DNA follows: TGTGCCATCACCGAAACTTCTAGCGGGCGAAACTCCTACGAGCAGTACTTC.

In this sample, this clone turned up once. CDR3 amino acids: CASSNPHRGSNQPQHF. In DNA form, the CDR3 reads TGTGCCAGTAGTAACCCTCACAGGGGGAGCAATCAGCCCCAGCATTTT. The rearrangement uses TRBV19 and TRBJ1-5; TRBD1 matches at 8 bases. Losses at the gene ends were 4 bases for V and 1 base for J; bases not matched to a gene: 6. The CDR3 loop spans 16 amino acids. Germline V gene data show CDR1 as LNHDA and CDR2 as SQIVND (reference sequence). The full variable domain, with the rest looked up from reference TRBV19 and TRBJ1-5, is DGGITQSPKYLFRKEGQNVTLSCEQNLNHDAMYWYRQDPGQGLRLIYYSQIVNDFQKGDIAEGYSVSREKKESFPLTVTSAQKNPTAFYLCASSNPHRGSNQPQHFGDGTRLSIL.

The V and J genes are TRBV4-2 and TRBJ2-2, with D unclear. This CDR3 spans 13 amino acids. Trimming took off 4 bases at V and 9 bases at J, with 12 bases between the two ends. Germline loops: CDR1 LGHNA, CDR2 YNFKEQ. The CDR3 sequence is CASSPFVGWELFF. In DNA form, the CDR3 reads TGTGCCAGCAGCCCCTTCGTGGGTTGGGAGCTGTTTTTT.

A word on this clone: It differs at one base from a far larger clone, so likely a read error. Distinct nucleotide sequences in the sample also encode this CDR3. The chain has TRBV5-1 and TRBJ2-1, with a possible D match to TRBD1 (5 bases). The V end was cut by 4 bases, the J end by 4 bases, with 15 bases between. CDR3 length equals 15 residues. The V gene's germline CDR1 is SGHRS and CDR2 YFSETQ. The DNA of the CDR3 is TGCGCCAGCAGCCCAGGGCAGACGTCTTACAATGAGCAGTTCTTC. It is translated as CASSPGQTSYNEQFF.

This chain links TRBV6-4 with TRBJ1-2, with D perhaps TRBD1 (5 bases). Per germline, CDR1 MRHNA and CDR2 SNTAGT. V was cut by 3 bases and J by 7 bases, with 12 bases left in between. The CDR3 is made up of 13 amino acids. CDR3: CASSERRGTGYTF. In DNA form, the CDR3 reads TGTGCCAGCAGTGAGAGGCGGGGGACTGGCTACACCTTC.

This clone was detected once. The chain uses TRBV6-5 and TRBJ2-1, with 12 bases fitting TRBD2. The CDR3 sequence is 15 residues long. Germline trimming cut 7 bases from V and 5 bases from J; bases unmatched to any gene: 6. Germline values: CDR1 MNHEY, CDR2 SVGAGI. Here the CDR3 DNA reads TGTGCCAGCACTCCCCGACTAGCGGGAGACAATGAGCAGTTCTTC. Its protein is CASTPRLAGDNEQFF.

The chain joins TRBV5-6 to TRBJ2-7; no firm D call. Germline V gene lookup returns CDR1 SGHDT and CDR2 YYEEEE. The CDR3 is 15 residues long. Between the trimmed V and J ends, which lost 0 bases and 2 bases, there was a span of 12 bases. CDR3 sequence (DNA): TGTGCCAGCAGCTTGGGGGCAGGCGTTCCCTACGAGCAGTACTTC. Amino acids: CASSLGAGVPYEQYF. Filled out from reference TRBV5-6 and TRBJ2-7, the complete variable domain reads DAGVTQSPTHLIKTRGQQVTLRCSPKSGHDTVSWYQQALGQGPQFIFQYYEEEERQRGNFPDRFSGHQFPNYSSELNVNALLLGDSALYLCASSLGAGVPYEQYFGPGTRLTVT.

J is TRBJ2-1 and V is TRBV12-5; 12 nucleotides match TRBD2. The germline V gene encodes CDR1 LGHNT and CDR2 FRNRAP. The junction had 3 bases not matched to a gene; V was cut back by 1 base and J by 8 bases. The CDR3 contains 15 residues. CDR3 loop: CASGLELAGGHEQFF. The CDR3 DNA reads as TGTGCTAGTGGTTTGGAACTAGCGGGAGGCCATGAGCAGTTCTTC.

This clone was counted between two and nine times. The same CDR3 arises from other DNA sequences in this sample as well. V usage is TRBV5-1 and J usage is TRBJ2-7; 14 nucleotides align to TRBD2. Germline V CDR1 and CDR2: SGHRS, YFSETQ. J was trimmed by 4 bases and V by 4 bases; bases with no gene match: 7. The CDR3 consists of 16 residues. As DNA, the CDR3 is TGCGCCAGCAGCCCGGGACTAGCGGGAGTTGCGTACGAGCAGTACTTC. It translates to CASSPGLAGVAYEQYF.

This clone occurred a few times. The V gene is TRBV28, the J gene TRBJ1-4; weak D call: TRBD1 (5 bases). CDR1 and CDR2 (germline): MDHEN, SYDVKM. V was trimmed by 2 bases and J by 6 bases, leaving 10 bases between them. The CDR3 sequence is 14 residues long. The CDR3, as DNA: TGTGCCAGCAGTTTACAGGGTCCCGATGAAAAACTGTTTTTT. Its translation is CASSLQGPDEKLFF.

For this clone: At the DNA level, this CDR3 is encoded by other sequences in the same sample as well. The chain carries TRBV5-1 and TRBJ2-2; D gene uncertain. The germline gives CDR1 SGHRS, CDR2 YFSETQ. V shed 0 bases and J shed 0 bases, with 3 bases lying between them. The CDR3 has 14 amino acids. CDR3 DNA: TGCGCCAGCAGCTTGGAAGCGAACACCGGGGAGCTGTTTTTT. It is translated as CASSLEANTGELFF.

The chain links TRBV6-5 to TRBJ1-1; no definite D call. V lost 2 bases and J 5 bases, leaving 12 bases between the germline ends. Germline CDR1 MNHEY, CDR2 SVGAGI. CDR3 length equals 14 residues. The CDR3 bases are TGTGCCAGCAGTTACCGTACACCGGGGACTGAAGCTTTCTTT. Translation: CASSYRTPGTEAFF.

The CDR3 sequence: CASSEGRDEKLFF. CDR3 bases: TGTGCCAGCAGTGAAGGCCGTGATGAAAAACTGTTTTTT. The V gene is TRBV6-1, the J gene TRBJ1-4, with D uncertain. V lost 1 base to trimming and J lost 6 bases, with 6 bases between them. CDR3 size: 13 residues. The V gene's germline CDR1 is MNHNS and CDR2 SASEGT.

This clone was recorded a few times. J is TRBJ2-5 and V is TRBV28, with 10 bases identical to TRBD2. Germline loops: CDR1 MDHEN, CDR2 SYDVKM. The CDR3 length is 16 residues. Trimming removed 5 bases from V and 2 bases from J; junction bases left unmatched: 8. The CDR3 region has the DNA TGTGCCAGCAGTCCAGGACTAGCGGCCGGACAAGAGACCCAGTACTTC. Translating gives CASSPGLAAGQETQYF.

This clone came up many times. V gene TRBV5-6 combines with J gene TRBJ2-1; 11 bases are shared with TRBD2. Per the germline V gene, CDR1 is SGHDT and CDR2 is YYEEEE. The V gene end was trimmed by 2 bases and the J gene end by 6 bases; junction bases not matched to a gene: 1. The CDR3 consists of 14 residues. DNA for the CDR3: TGTGCCAGCAGCTTACTAGCGGGAGTCAATGAGCAGTTCTTC. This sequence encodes CASSLLAGVNEQFF.

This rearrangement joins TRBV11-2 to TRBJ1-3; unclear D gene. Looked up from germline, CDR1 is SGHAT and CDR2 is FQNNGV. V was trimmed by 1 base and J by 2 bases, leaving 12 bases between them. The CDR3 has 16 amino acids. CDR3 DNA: TGTGCCAGCAGCTTAGTTCTGGAGGCGACTGGAAACACCATATATTTT. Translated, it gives CASSLVLEATGNTIYF. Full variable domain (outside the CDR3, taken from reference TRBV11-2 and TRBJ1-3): EAGVAQSPRYKIIEKRQSVAFWCNPISGHATLYWYQQILGQGPKLLIQFQNNGVVDDSQLPKDRFSAERLKGVDSTLKIQPAKLEDSAVYLCASSLVLEATGNTIYFGEGSWLTVV.

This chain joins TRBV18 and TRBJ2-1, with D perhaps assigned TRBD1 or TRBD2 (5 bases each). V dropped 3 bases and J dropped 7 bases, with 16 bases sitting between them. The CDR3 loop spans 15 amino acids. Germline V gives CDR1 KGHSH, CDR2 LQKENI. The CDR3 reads CASSPGQGGQNEQFF. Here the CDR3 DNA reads TGTGCCAGCTCACCGGGGCAGGGCGGGCAAAATGAGCAGTTCTTC.

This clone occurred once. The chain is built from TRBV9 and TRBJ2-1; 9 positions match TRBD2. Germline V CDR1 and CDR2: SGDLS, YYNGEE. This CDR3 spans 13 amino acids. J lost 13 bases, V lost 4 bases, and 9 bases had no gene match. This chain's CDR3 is CASSLIPGLAQFF. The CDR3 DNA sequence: TGTGCCAGCAGCCTCATCCCGGGACTAGCACAGTTCTTC.

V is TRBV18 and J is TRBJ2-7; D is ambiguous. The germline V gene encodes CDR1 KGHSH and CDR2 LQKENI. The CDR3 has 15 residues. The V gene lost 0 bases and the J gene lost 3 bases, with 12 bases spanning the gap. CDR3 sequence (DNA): TGTGCCAGCTCACCACCGACTCAGAACGACTACGAGCAGTACTTC. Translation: CASSPPTQNDYEQYF.

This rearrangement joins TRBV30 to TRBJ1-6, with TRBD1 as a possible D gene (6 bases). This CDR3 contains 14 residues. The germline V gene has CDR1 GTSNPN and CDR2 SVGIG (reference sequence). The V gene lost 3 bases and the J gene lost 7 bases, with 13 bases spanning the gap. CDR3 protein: CAWRLQGGNSPLHF. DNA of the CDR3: TGTGCCTGGAGGCTACAGGGTGGAAATTCACCCCTCCACTTT.